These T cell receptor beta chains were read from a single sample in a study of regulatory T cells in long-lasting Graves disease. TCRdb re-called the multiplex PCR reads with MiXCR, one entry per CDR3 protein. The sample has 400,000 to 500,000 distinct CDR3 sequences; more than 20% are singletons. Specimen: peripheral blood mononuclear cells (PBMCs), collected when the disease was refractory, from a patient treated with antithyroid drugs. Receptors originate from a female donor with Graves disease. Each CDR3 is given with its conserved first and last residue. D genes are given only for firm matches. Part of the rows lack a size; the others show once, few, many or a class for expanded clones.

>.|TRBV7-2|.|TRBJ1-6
CASSLVGGFPPLHF
TGTGCCAGCAGCTTAGTTGGGGGGTTTCCACCCCTCCACTTT
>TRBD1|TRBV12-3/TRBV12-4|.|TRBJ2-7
CASRPGDRATYEQYF
TGTGCCAGCAGGCCCGGGGACAGGGCTACCTACGAGCAGTACTTC
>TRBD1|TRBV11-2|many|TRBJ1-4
CASRYTGTGEKLFF
TGTGCCAGCAGGTACACCGGGACAGGCGAAAAACTGTTTTTT
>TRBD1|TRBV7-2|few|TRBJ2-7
CASSPRGQGGEQYF
TGTGCCAGCAGCCCTAGAGGACAGGGGGGCGAGCAGTACTTC
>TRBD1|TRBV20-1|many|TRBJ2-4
CSASGGRGSKNIQYF
TGCAGTGCGTCAGGGGGCAGGGGGTCCAAAAACATTCAGTACTTC
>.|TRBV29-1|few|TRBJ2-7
CSVDSGLGGEQYF
TGCAGCGTTGATTCCGGCCTAGGAGGGGAGCAGTACTTC
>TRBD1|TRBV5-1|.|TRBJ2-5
CASSWEDRAGETQYF
TGCGCCAGCAGCTGGGAGGACAGGGCGGGAGAGACCCAGTACTTC
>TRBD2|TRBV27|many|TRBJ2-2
CASTPNRLAGVFTGELFF
TGTGCCAGCACCCCCAATAGACTAGCGGGAGTTTTCACCGGGGAGCTGTTTTTT
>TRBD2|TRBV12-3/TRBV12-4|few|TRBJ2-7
CASSSTGGRAYYEQYF
TGTGCCAGCAGTTCCACGGGCGGGAGGGCATACTACGAGCAGTACTTC
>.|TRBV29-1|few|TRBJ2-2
CSVVKGDTGELFF
TGCAGCGTTGTAAAGGGGGACACCGGGGAGCTGTTTTTT
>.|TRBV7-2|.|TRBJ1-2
CASSSYRDRAYGYTF
TGTGCCAGCAGCTCATACAGGGATCGGGCCTATGGCTACACCTTC
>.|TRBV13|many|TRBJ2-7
CASSLGRRSYEQYF
TGTGCCAGCAGCTTAGGCCGGAGGTCCTACGAGCAGTACTTC
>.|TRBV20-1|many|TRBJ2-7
CSARGLSYEQYF
TGCAGTGCTCGCGGGCTCTCCTACGAGCAGTACTTC
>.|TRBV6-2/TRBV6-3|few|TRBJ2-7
CASSYSKASSTHEQYF
TGTGCCAGCAGTTACTCTAAGGCTAGCTCCACCCACGAGCAGTACTTC
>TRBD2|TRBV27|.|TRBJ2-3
CASSLLLADTDTQYF
TGTGCCAGCAGTTTGTTACTAGCGGACACAGATACGCAGTATTTT
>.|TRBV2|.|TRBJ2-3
CASSLTGSSTDTQYF
TGTGCCAGCAGCTTAACTGGCTCTTCTACAGATACGCAGTATTTT